These 20 T cell receptor beta chains were all obtained from the same sample, sequenced in a study of blood T cell repertoires in COVID-19. Profiling relied on immunoSEQ multiplex PCR, and the TCRdb table lists in-frame clones only, not all of them. The sample includes fewer than 300,000 clones, 84% of them seen just once. Material: peripheral blood. These receptors all stem from a human donor with COVID-19, enrolled during active disease. The donor label of this sample is uncertain.

V gene TRBV18 combines with J gene TRBJ1-5, with TRBD1 matching 9 bases. V was pared by 3 bases and J by 5 bases, with 5 bases of the junction left unmatched. Looked up from germline, CDR1 is KGHSH and CDR2 is LQKENI. The CDR3 runs to 15 residues. CDR3 sequence: CASSPGQGSDQPQHF. CDR3 nucleotides: TGTGCCAGCTCACCGGGACAGGGCTCGGATCAGCCCCAGCATTTT.

The CDR3 here is CASSLAAGRSTGIYEQYF. CDR3 sequence (DNA): TGTGCCAGCAGCTTGGCCGCTGGGAGGTCCACGGGGATCTACGAGCAGTACTTC. The chain links TRBV5-4 to TRBJ2-7, with D tentatively TRBD2 (6 bases). The V gene's germline CDR1 is SGHNT and CDR2 YYREEE (reference sequence). The CDR3 consists of 18 residues. Trimming left V 0 bases short and J 3 bases short, with 22 bases between.

The chain joins TRBV24-1 to TRBJ2-3; TRBD2 agrees at 14 bases. The CDR3 consists of 20 residues. V lost 3 bases, J lost 3 bases, and 13 bases stayed unmatched. Germline V lookup: CDR1 KGHDR, CDR2 SFDVKD. CDR3: CATSDRAPGLAGEGTDTQYF. For the CDR3, the DNA is TGTGCCACCAGTGATCGCGCTCCGGGACTAGCGGGAGAAGGAACAGATACGCAGTATTTT.

The J gene is TRBJ2-1, the V gene TRBV12-3 or TRBV12-4, with D perhaps matching TRBD1 (7 bases). There are 13 residues in the CDR3. V dropped 3 bases and J dropped 7 bases, with 10 bases sitting between them. CDR3 DNA sequence: TGTGCCAGCAGTTTGACAGGGACTAATGAGCAGTTCTTC. This encodes CASSLTGTNEQFF.

V gene TRBV6-4 combines with J gene TRBJ2-7, with D unresolved. The V and J ends lost 4 bases and 0 bases respectively, with 7 bases between them. The CDR3 covers 13 residues. Germline-derived CDR1 and CDR2 are MRHNA and SNTAGT. The CDR3 spells CASSVEVSYEQYF. The CDR3 bases are TGTGCCAGCAGTGTTGAGGTCTCCTACGAGCAGTACTTC.

J is TRBJ2-1 and V is TRBV9; D is perhaps TRBD2 (7 bases). Germline V lookup: CDR1 SGDLS, CDR2 YYNGEE. V lost 6 bases to trimming and J lost 6 bases, with 28 bases between them. There are 18 residues in the CDR3. CDR3 sequence (DNA): TGTGCCAGCACCCCAATTGTGGCCGGGGGGCCCATGGGCAATGAGCAGTTCTTC. As protein: CASTPIVAGGPMGNEQFF.

The chain joins TRBV27 to TRBJ2-7; D possibly corresponds to TRBD2 (5 bases). Per the germline V gene, CDR1 is MNHEY and CDR2 is SMNVEV (reference sequence). This CDR3 is 14 amino acids long. V lost 6 bases and J lost 2, with 14 bases in between. The CDR3 DNA reads TGTGCCAGCAGAATGGAGCGGTTCCCCTACGAGCAGTACTTC. Translated: CASRMERFPYEQYF.

V gene TRBV18 combines with J gene TRBJ1-1; possible D gene TRBD1, 5 bases. CDR1 is KGHSH and CDR2 is LQKENI in the germline V gene. The CDR3 totals 13 residues. The ends were cut back, 4 bases at V and 2 bases at J, with 8 bases in the middle. CDR3 residues: CASSLTGNTEAFF. The CDR3 DNA reads TGTGCCAGCTCACTTACAGGTAACACTGAAGCTTTCTTT.

The CDR3 sequence: CASPSTSPTLPHNEQFF. The CDR3, as DNA: TGTGCCAGCCCCTCGACTAGCCCCACACTTCCACACAATGAGCAGTTCTTC. The chain recombines TRBV5-4 with TRBJ2-1, with TRBD2 matching over 7 bases. Per the germline V gene, CDR1 is SGHNT and CDR2 is YYREEE (reference sequence). The junction had 18 bases not matched to a gene; V was cut back by 7 bases and J by 5 bases. The length of the CDR3 is 17 residues.

This chain joins TRBV27 and TRBJ1-4; weak D call: TRBD1 (5 bases). The germline gives CDR1 MNHEY, CDR2 SMNVEV (reference sequence). The V gene lost 5 bases and the J gene lost 6 bases, with 13 bases spanning the gap. The CDR3 spans 14 residues. CDR3 sequence: CASSAAAGHEKLFF. DNA of the CDR3: TGTGCCAGCAGTGCAGCGGCGGGACATGAAAAACTGTTTTTT. The full variable domain, rest sourced from reference TRBV27 and TRBJ1-4, is EAQVTQNPRYLITVTGKKLTVTCSQNMNHEYMSWYRQDPGLGLRQIYYSMNVEVTDKGDVPEGYKVSRKEKRNFPLILESPSPNQTSLYFCASSAAAGHEKLFFGSGTQLSVL.

The CDR3 nucleotides are TGTGCCAGCAGTTTAAGCCCGTCAGGGGGCCTCCAGGGTAATGAAAAACTGTTTTTT. Translated: CASSLSPSGGLQGNEKLFF. This chain joins TRBV27 and TRBJ1-4; 8 bases match TRBD1. The V and J ends lost 2 bases and 4 bases, in that order; junction bases with no gene match: 15. Germline lookup yields CDR1 MNHEY and CDR2 SMNVEV (reference sequence). This CDR3 has 19 residues.

There are a few counts of this clone. This chain uses TRBV5-3 with TRBJ1-2, with D unresolved. TRBV5-3 is an ORF, and what it does is uncertain. The CDR3 consists of 12 residues. Trimming stripped 0 bases from V and 7 bases from J, with 7 bases between. CDR3 residues: CARSLVLRGYTF. The CDR3 DNA reads TGTGCCAGAAGCTTGGTACTCCGTGGCTACACCTTC.

As regards this clone: The same CDR3 also results from other DNA sequences found in this sample. The chain links TRBV18 to TRBJ1-5; no clear D gene. The length of the CDR3 is 13 residues. With 3 bases removed from V and 4 bases from J, the gap between germline ends came to 7 bases. The germline V gene has CDR1 KGHSH and CDR2 LQKENI. This chain's CDR3 is CASSPTDNQPQHF. The CDR3 region has the DNA TGTGCCAGCTCACCGACTGATAATCAGCCCCAGCATTTT.

This clone was picked up one time. J is TRBJ2-1 and V is TRBV6-5, with 8 bases that match TRBD2. Germline V gives CDR1 MNHEY, CDR2 SVGAGI. Trimming removed 8 bases from V and 10 bases from J; junction bases left unmatched: 13. The CDR3 is 14 amino acids. DNA for the CDR3: TGTGCCAGCGGCAGAAGTAGCGGGGTATCGGAGCAGTTCTTC. Protein sequence: CASGRSSGVSEQFF.

DNA for the CDR3: TGTGCCAGCAGCTCCGGGACTAGCGGGGGCACAGATACGCAGTATTTT. As protein: CASSSGTSGGTDTQYF. J is TRBJ2-3 and V is TRBV7-2; 13 bases line up with TRBD2. CDR3 length: 16 amino acids. V shed 4 bases, J shed 1 base, and the junction held 2 bases outside the gene matches. Germline values: CDR1 SGHTA, CDR2 FQGNSA. Together with reference TRBV7-2 and TRBJ2-3, the CDR3 gives the full variable domain: GAGVSQSPSNKVTEKGKDVELRCDPISGHTALYWYRQSLGQGLEFLIYFQGNSAPDKSGLPSDRFSAERTGGSVSTLTIQRTQQEDSAVYLCASSSGTSGGTDTQYFGPGTRLTVL.

This sequence joins TRBV7-3 and TRBJ2-5, with 10 bases aligning to TRBD2. CDR3 length: 17 amino acids. With V trimmed by 2 bases and J by 5 bases, 11 bases remained unmatched. Per the germline V gene, CDR1 is SGHTA and CDR2 is FQGTGA. The CDR3 sequence is CASSLWPSGSHAETQYF. CDR3 bases: TGTGCCAGCAGCTTATGGCCTAGCGGGAGCCATGCGGAGACCCAGTACTTC.

The rearrangement links TRBV7-3 to TRBJ2-1, with D perhaps TRBD1 (6 bases). This CDR3 region has 15 residues. V gave up 5 bases and J gave up 1 base, with 12 bases separating them. The germline gives CDR1 SGHTA, CDR2 FQGTGA. CDR3 in DNA: TGTGCCAGCAGCCAACAGGGTCGATCCTACAATGAGCAGTTCTTC. It translates to CASSQQGRSYNEQFF.

In this sample, this clone turned up once. CDR3 DNA sequence: TGTGCCAGCAGTCACGGACAGGGGGCGCTTAATGAGCAGTTCTTC. Translated: CASSHGQGALNEQFF. The genes are TRBV27 and TRBJ2-1; 11 bases fit TRBD1. J gave up 7 bases and V 5 bases, and 7 bases lay outside the gene matches. Germline V gene data show CDR1 as MNHEY and CDR2 as SMNVEV (reference sequence). This CDR3 spans 15 amino acids.

V usage is TRBV6-5 and J usage is TRBJ1-5, with 7 bases matching TRBD1. The CDR3 length is 13 residues. Trimming removed 8 bases from V and 3 bases from J; junction bases left unmatched: 4. Germline CDR1 reads MNHEY; CDR2 reads SVGAGI. The CDR3: CASRDSNNQPQHF. The CDR3 DNA is TGTGCCAGCCGGGACAGTAACAATCAGCCCCAGCATTTT.

J is TRBJ2-5 and V is TRBV5-5; D ambiguous. CDR1 SGHKS and CDR2 YYEKEE come from the germline V gene (reference sequence). The germline V and J ends were trimmed by 1 base and 5 bases, with 9 bases remaining between them. The CDR3 length is 13 residues. CDR3: CASSLSPVETQYF. CDR3 bases: TGTGCCAGCAGCTTGAGCCCTGTGGAGACCCAGTACTTC.